Presented here are 25 T cell receptor beta chains from one specimen sequenced in a study of vaccination effects on CD4 cells after COVID-19. Antigen specificity for these receptors is unknown. Profiling relied on immunoSEQ multiplex PCR, and the TCRdb table lists in-frame clones only, not all of them. The repertoire holds approximately 26,000 clones, with 69% as singletons. Using viral peptide pools, the ViraFEST assay grew out antigen-specific CD4+ T cells prior to sequencing. An approximately 10-day culture period preceded the isolation of CD4+ T cells. Participants got two doses of BNT162b2 or mRNA-1273 vaccine. This material consisted of CD4+ T cells from PBMCs cultured with SARS-CoV-2 spike peptides, taken after COVID-19 vaccination. These receptors all stem from a human donor who received a COVID-19 vaccine.

This rearrangement joins TRBV15 to TRBJ1-4; TRBD1 is a possible D gene (6 bases). V was shortened by 3 bases and J by 8 bases, with 16 bases between the two germline ends. The CDR3 spans 15 residues. Germline V gene sequence: CDR1 LNHNV, CDR2 YYDKDF (reference sequence). The CDR3, as DNA: TGTGCCACCAGCAGGGAACCTCAGGGGATCGAAAAACTGTTTTTT. As protein: CATSREPQGIEKLFF. Based on the CDR3 plus reference TRBV15 and TRBJ1-4, the full variable domain is DAMVIQNPRYQVTQFGKPVTLSCSQTLNHNVMYWYQQKSSQAPKLLFHYYDKDFNNEADTPDNFQSRRPNTSFCFLDIRSPGLGDTAMYLCATSREPQGIEKLFFGSGTQLSVL.

The chain recombines TRBV5-3 with TRBJ2-7; 9 bases fit TRBD1. TRBV5-3 has ORF status, its function being uncertain. With V trimmed by 2 bases and J by 2 bases, 29 bases remained unmatched. The CDR3 extends over 23 amino acids. This CDR3 reads CARSLSSGTGPIPLSLAPYEQYF. In nucleotides, the CDR3 is TGTGCCAGAAGCTTATCTTCCGGGACAGGGCCCATCCCACTCTCCCTAGCTCCCTACGAGCAGTACTTC.

V usage is TRBV11-2 and J usage is TRBJ2-7; the D is unclear. The germline V gene encodes CDR1 SGHAT and CDR2 FQNNGV. This CDR3 region has 12 residues. The V and J ends lost 5 bases and 0 bases respectively, with 5 bases between them. The CDR3 loop is CASSPTSYEQYF. Here the CDR3 DNA reads TGTGCCAGCAGCCCGACCTCCTACGAGCAGTACTTC.

This clone was counted only a few times. V gene TRBV19 combines with J gene TRBJ1-2; D not certain. Germline lookup yields CDR1 LNHDA and CDR2 SQIVND (reference sequence). Trimming took off 6 bases at V and 7 bases at J, with 6 bases between the two ends. This CDR3 has 10 residues. CDR3 nucleotide sequence: TGTGCCAGTAGACCTCGTGGCTACACCTTC. It specifies CASRPRGYTF.

This clone was seen a few times. The chain employs TRBV5-1 and TRBJ2-7; D is possibly TRBD1 (6 bases). The CDR3 runs 14 residues. The V gene lost 3 bases and the J gene lost 3 bases, with 13 bases spanning the gap. Germline-derived CDR1 and CDR2 are SGHRS and YFSETQ. For the CDR3, the DNA is TGCGCCAGCAGCTCACTATCCAGGGGCTACGAGCAGTACTTC. Protein sequence: CASSSLSRGYEQYF. Supplemented by reference TRBV5-1 and TRBJ2-7, the full variable domain reads KAGVTQTPRYLIKTRGQQVTLSCSPISGHRSVSWYQQTPGQGLQFLFEYFSETQRNKGNFPGRFSGRQFSNSRSEMNVSTLELGDSALYLCASSSLSRGYEQYFGPGTRLTVT.

The V call is TRBV30, the J call TRBJ2-1; D ambiguous. CDR1 and CDR2 (germline): GTSNPN, SVGIG (reference sequence). The V end was cut by 3 bases, the J end by 5 bases, with 8 bases between. There are 12 residues in the CDR3. The CDR3 loop reads CAWSANHNEQFF. The DNA of the CDR3 is TGTGCCTGGAGCGCAAACCACAATGAGCAGTTCTTC.

This sequence joins TRBV2 and TRBJ2-1, with TRBD2 as a possible D gene (6 bases). This CDR3 has 14 amino acids. The V and J ends lost 7 bases and 7 bases respectively, with 17 bases between them. Germline V gene sequence: CDR1 SNHLY, CDR2 FYNNEI. In nucleotides, the CDR3 is TGTGCCAGCAAATTAACTAGCCCCGAAAATGAGCAGTTCTTC. Residues: CASKLTSPENEQFF.

The CDR3 spells CASKRREVMNTEAFF. In DNA, the CDR3 is TGTGCCAGCAAGAGACGTGAAGTCATGAACACTGAAGCTTTCTTT. The rearrangement joins TRBV2 to TRBJ1-1; the D is unclear. The CDR3 is made up of 15 amino acids. V was clipped by 7 bases and J by 0 bases, with 15 bases between them. Germline CDR1 and CDR2: SNHLY and FYNNEI.

This clone was observed once. The chain carries TRBV5-1 and TRBJ1-2; TRBD1 matches 8 bases. Germline assignment: CDR1 SGHRS and CDR2 YFSETQ. The J segment lost 8 bases and the V segment lost 4 bases, leaving 7 bases of the junction unmatched. The CDR3 runs 13 residues. Here the CDR3 reads CASSQLTGEGYTF. The CDR3 DNA follows: TGCGCCAGCAGCCAACTGACAGGGGAAGGCTACACCTTC.

The chain employs TRBV5-6 and TRBJ1-2, with D hard to call. The germline CDR1 and CDR2 sequences are SGHDT and YYEEEE. The CDR3 is 12 residues long. V was pared by 0 bases and J by 5 bases, with 5 bases between. CDR3 coding DNA: TGTGCCAGCAGCTTGGCAGAATATGGCTACACCTTC. Translation gives CASSLAEYGYTF.

The chain employs TRBV9 and TRBJ2-1, with 7 bases aligning to TRBD2. The CDR3 runs to 16 residues. CDR1 is SGDLS and CDR2 is YYNGEE in the germline V gene. The ends lost 0 bases at V and 3 bases at J; junction bases unmatched: 6. The CDR3 DNA follows: TGTGCCAGCAGCGTAGGGGGCGGGGGAGTCTACAATGAGCAGTTCTTC. Its translation is CASSVGGGGVYNEQFF. The full variable domain, completed using reference TRBV9 and TRBJ2-1, is DSGVTQTPKHLITATGQRVTLRCSPRSGDLSVYWYQQSLDQGLQFLIQYYNGEERAKGNILERFSAQQFPDLHSELNLSSLELGDSALYFCASSVGGGGVYNEQFFGPGTRLTVL.

V gene TRBV5-6 combines with J gene TRBJ2-7; D gene ambiguous. The V and J ends lost 2 bases and 5 bases respectively, with 5 bases between them. There are 11 residues in the CDR3. Germline lookup yields CDR1 SGHDT and CDR2 YYEEEE. CDR3 residues: CASSFLNEQYF. The CDR3 nucleotides are TGTGCCAGCAGCTTCTTGAACGAGCAGTACTTC. Supplemented by reference TRBV5-6 and TRBJ2-7, the full variable domain reads DAGVTQSPTHLIKTRGQQVTLRCSPKSGHDTVSWYQQALGQGPQFIFQYYEEEERQRGNFPDRFSGHQFPNYSSELNVNALLLGDSALYLCASSFLNEQYFGPGTRLTVT.

This clone was detected only a few times. V usage is TRBV4-2 and J usage is TRBJ2-7, with TRBD2 matching 9 bases. This CDR3 has 16 residues. V was clipped by 1 base and J by 7 bases; unmatched bases: 11. The germline V gene has CDR1 LGHNA and CDR2 YNFKEQ. CDR3: CASSQGRHSGRREQYF. The CDR3 DNA follows: TGTGCCAGCAGCCAAGGAAGACATAGCGGGAGACGTGAGCAGTACTTC.

The chain uses TRBV9 and TRBJ2-3, with D uncertain. Germline loops: CDR1 SGDLS, CDR2 YYNGEE. CDR3 length equals 15 residues. V was shortened by 0 bases and J by 1 base, with 9 bases between the two germline ends. The CDR3: CASSVGDVRTDTQYF. The CDR3 DNA follows: TGTGCCAGCAGCGTAGGGGATGTCCGCACAGATACGCAGTATTTT.

This clone has more than one count but fewer than ten. The rearrangement uses TRBV27 and TRBJ1-1; D gene ambiguous. Germline loops: CDR1 MNHEY, CDR2 SMNVEV (reference sequence). This CDR3 region has 13 residues. Between the trimmed V and J ends, which lost 1 base and 8 bases, there was a span of 11 bases. CDR3 coding DNA: TGTGCCAGCAGTTTATATCCTGGCAGCGAAGCTTTCTTT. Its protein product is CASSLYPGSEAFF.

For the CDR3, the DNA is TGTGCCAGCTCACCCCGAGAGGGTAGTGGCGAGCAGTACTTC. It is translated as CASSPREGSGEQYF. The rearrangement uses TRBV18 and TRBJ2-7; D perhaps matches TRBD2 (5 bases). CDR1 KGHSH and CDR2 LQKENI come from the germline V gene. The CDR3 is made up of 14 amino acids. Trimming shortened V by 3 bases and J by 6 bases, and 15 bases separated the two germline ends.

The V gene is TRBV3-1 (or the pseudogene TRBV3-2), the J gene TRBJ1-3; 8 positions match TRBD1. The CDR3 totals 14 residues. J gave up 2 bases and V 4 bases, and 1 base lay outside the gene matches. Per the germline V gene, CDR1 is LGHDT and CDR2 is YNNKEL (reference sequence). The CDR3: CASSPQGAGNTIYF. The CDR3 nucleotides read TGTGCCAGCAGCCCACAGGGGGCTGGAAACACCATATATTTT.

The rearrangement links TRBV5-4 to TRBJ2-1, with D possibly matching TRBD1 (7 bases). V was shortened by 0 bases and J by 2 bases, with 15 bases between the two germline ends. Germline V gene lookup returns CDR1 SGHNT and CDR2 YYREEE (reference sequence). The length of the CDR3 is 17 residues. As DNA, the CDR3 is TGTGCCAGCAGCTTGGGGGGAGGCGGGACAGCCTACAATGAGCAGTTCTTC. Protein sequence: CASSLGGGGTAYNEQFF. The full variable domain, with the rest looked up from reference TRBV5-4 and TRBJ2-1, is ETGVTQSPTHLIKTRGQQVTLRCSSQSGHNTVSWYQQALGQGPQFIFQYYREEENGRGNFPPRFSGLQFPNYSSELNVNALELDDSALYLCASSLGGGGTAYNEQFFGPGTRLTVL.

The V call is TRBV6-5, the J call TRBJ1-2; D is possibly TRBD1 (5 bases). The CDR3 has 15 residues. Per the germline V gene, CDR1 is MNHEY and CDR2 is SVGAGI. Trimming took off 2 bases at V and 5 bases at J, with 15 bases between the two ends. CDR3 in amino acids: CASSYESQGRYGYTF. The DNA for the CDR3 is TGTGCCAGCAGTTACGAATCCCAGGGAAGGTATGGCTACACCTTC.

The chain couples TRBV3-1 (or the pseudogene TRBV3-2) to TRBJ1-2; D ambiguous. The CDR3 is made up of 16 amino acids. Germline V lookup: CDR1 LGHDT, CDR2 YNNKEL (reference sequence). V was clipped by 3 bases and J by 0 bases, with 14 bases between them. The CDR3 DNA follows: TGTGCCAGCAGCCAGGGCCAGGTCGGACCTAACTATGGCTACACCTTC. This gives the protein CASSQGQVGPNYGYTF.

This chain links TRBV6-6 with TRBJ1-2; 7 positions match TRBD1. The germline V gene has CDR1 MNHNY and CDR2 SVGAGI (reference sequence). This CDR3 has 13 amino acids. J was trimmed by 6 bases and V by 6 bases; bases with no gene match: 7. As DNA, the CDR3 is TGTGCCAGCAGCACACAGGGGAGGCATGGCTACACCTTC. This codes for CASSTQGRHGYTF.

This clone has more than one count but fewer than ten. The chain has TRBV27 and TRBJ1-1, with 8 bases lining up with TRBD1. This CDR3 comprises 16 residues. Germline assignment: CDR1 MNHEY and CDR2 SMNVEV (reference sequence). J was trimmed by 0 bases and V by 7 bases; bases with no gene match: 10. This chain's CDR3 is CASTPGQAYVNTEAFF. The CDR3 coding sequence is TGTGCCAGCACCCCGGGACAGGCTTACGTGAACACTGAAGCTTTCTTT.

The count of this clone is one. This chain links TRBV6-5 with TRBJ2-6, with D maybe TRBD1 (5 bases). Trimming removed 5 bases from V and 0 bases from J, with 8 bases in between. Germline CDR1 and CDR2: MNHEY and SVGAGI. The CDR3 covers 15 residues. The CDR3 nucleotides read TGTGCCAGCAGTCTCGACAGCTCTGGGGCCAACGTCCTGACTTTC. This translates into CASSLDSSGANVLTF.

The rearrangement uses TRBV7-9 and TRBJ1-1; D uncertain. V was pared by 1 base and J by 5 bases, with 11 bases between. This CDR3 is 14 amino acids long. Per the germline V gene, CDR1 is SEHNR and CDR2 is FQNEAQ (reference sequence). The CDR3 loop reads CASSLDGRWTEAFF. CDR3 DNA sequence: TGTGCCAGCAGCTTAGACGGACGTTGGACTGAAGCTTTCTTT. The whole variable domain, filled in from reference TRBV7-9 and TRBJ1-1, reads DTGVSQNPRHKITKRGQNVTFRCDPISEHNRLYWYRQTLGQGPEFLTYFQNEAQLEKSRLLSDRFSAERPKGSFSTLEIQRTEQGDSAMYLCASSLDGRWTEAFFGQGTRLTVV.

V and J are TRBV5-1 and TRBJ2-1; 11 positions agree with TRBD1. The CDR3 loop spans 15 amino acids. Germline values: CDR1 SGHRS, CDR2 YFSETQ. Trimming at V came to 3 bases and at J to 6 bases, leaving 5 bases not matched to a gene. DNA of the CDR3: TGCGCCAGCAGCTCTCCCGGGACAGGGGGCAATGAGCAGTTCTTC. This encodes CASSSPGTGGNEQFF.